Below, 32 T cell receptor beta chains from the same sample are listed, as sequenced in a study of sequential checkpoint blockade in melanoma. Profiling relied on immunoSEQ multiplex PCR, and the TCRdb table lists in-frame clones only, not all of them. The table lists approximately 13,000 clones, around 77% of them singletons. Treatment here: randomized to nivolumab then ipilimumab (arm A) or the reverse (arm B). The sample was CD8+ T cells sorted from blood (inferred from file names), taken from a patient given nivolumab and ipilimumab in sequence. All receptors derive from a human patient with melanoma. Some clones in this sample may be carry-over from other donors' samples.

CDR3 DNA: TGTGCCAGCAGCTTAAAACAGGGATTATCACCCCTCCACTTT. Translated: CASSLKQGLSPLHF. J is TRBJ1-6 and V is TRBV11-3; TRBD1 might be the D (6 bases). Trimming took off 2 bases at V and 10 bases at J, with 12 bases between the two ends. CDR1 SGHNT and CDR2 YENEEA come from the germline V gene. This CDR3 has 14 amino acids.

The chain recombines TRBV7-8 with TRBJ2-3, with 11 bases aligning to TRBD2. V lost 0 bases to trimming and J lost 7 bases; unmatched junction nucleotides: 6. The V gene's germline CDR1 is SGHVS and CDR2 FQNEAQ. The CDR3 is 16 residues long. CDR3 loop: CASSLAGASGRHTQYF. The DNA for the CDR3 is TGTGCCAGCAGCTTAGCTGGAGCTAGCGGGAGGCATACGCAGTATTTT.

The rearrangement links TRBV5-6 to TRBJ2-1; 10 bases agree with TRBD2. Trimming cost V 0 bases and J 2 bases; bases outside gene matches: 5. The CDR3 covers 17 residues. CDR1 SGHDT and CDR2 YYEEEE come from the germline V gene. This chain's CDR3 is CASSLGSLAGPYNEQFF. Here the CDR3 DNA reads TGTGCCAGCAGCTTGGGATCACTAGCGGGGCCCTACAATGAGCAGTTCTTC.

This clone turned up a few times. The chain carries TRBV29-1 and TRBJ1-3; D is uncertain. This CDR3 contains 16 residues. Per the germline V gene, CDR1 is SQVTM and CDR2 is ANQGSEA. The V gene lost 0 bases and the J gene lost 0 bases, with 12 bases spanning the gap. The CDR3: CSVEDPRGRSGNTIYF. CDR3 in DNA: TGCAGCGTTGAAGATCCACGAGGGCGCTCTGGAAACACCATATATTTT.

The genes are TRBV19 and TRBJ1-1, with unresolved D. V was cut by 3 bases and J by 2 bases, with 10 bases left in between. Germline V gene lookup returns CDR1 LNHDA and CDR2 SQIVND (reference sequence). The CDR3 spans 14 residues. The CDR3 region has the DNA TGTGCCAGTAGTATGTTTCAGGCTAACACTGAAGCTTTCTTT. The encoded protein is CASSMFQANTEAFF. Full variable domain (missing parts from reference TRBV19 and TRBJ1-1): DGGITQSPKYLFRKEGQNVTLSCEQNLNHDAMYWYRQDPGQGLRLIYYSQIVNDFQKGDIAEGYSVSREKKESFPLTVTSAQKNPTAFYLCASSMFQANTEAFFGQGTRLTVV.

This chain links TRBV4-1 with TRBJ2-5, with D maybe TRBD2 (5 bases). Per germline, CDR1 MGHRA and CDR2 YSYEKL. The V gene lost 3 bases and the J gene lost 7 bases, with 12 bases spanning the gap. The length of the CDR3 is 13 residues. This CDR3 is CASSQVPAGTQYF. The CDR3 DNA follows: TGCGCCAGCAGCCAGGTACCCGCGGGGACCCAGTACTTC.

This clone was seen more than once but under ten times. The gene calls are TRBV11-1 and TRBJ1-6; D is unresolved. V dropped 4 bases and J dropped 5 bases, with 9 bases sitting between them. CDR1 is SGHAT and CDR2 is FQDESV in the germline V gene (reference sequence). This CDR3 region has 14 residues. This chain's CDR3 is CASSSNGNNSPLHF. In DNA, the CDR3 is TGTGCCAGCAGCTCGAACGGGAATAATTCACCCCTCCACTTT.

The V call is TRBV5-1, the J call TRBJ2-1; TRBD1 matches 7 bases. CDR3 length: 16 amino acids. The V segment lost 4 bases and the J segment 6 bases; nucleotides outside the gene matches: 13. CDR1 is SGHRS and CDR2 is YFSETQ in the germline V gene. The CDR3 protein is CASSIDDRAGINEQFF. Here the CDR3 DNA reads TGCGCCAGCAGCATCGACGACAGGGCTGGTATCAATGAGCAGTTCTTC.

This chain joins TRBV10-3 and TRBJ2-1; 8 bases are a match to TRBD1. In germline, CDR1 is ENHRY, CDR2 SYGVKD. CDR3 size: 14 residues. J lost 8 bases, V lost 4 bases, and 7 bases had no gene match. In nucleotides, the CDR3 is TGTGCCATCAGTGCCCAGGGGGCTCGGGATGAGCAGTTCTTC. The encoded protein is CAISAQGARDEQFF.

V and J are TRBV5-8 and TRBJ1-2; the match to TRBD1 covers 7 bases. Germline V gives CDR1 SGHTS, CDR2 YDEGEE. The CDR3 runs 16 residues. J was trimmed by 3 bases and V by 4 bases; bases with no gene match: 12. For the CDR3, the DNA is TGTGCCAGCAGCCCCCAGGGGGTAATACCTGACTATGGCTACACCTTC. Translating it yields CASSPQGVIPDYGYTF.

V gene TRBV5-6 combines with J gene TRBJ2-1; 16 bases align to TRBD2. The CDR3 has 19 residues. Germline V gives CDR1 SGHDT, CDR2 YYEEEE. With 4 bases clipped from V and 3 bases from J, the junction kept 10 bases outside the gene matches. The CDR3 bases are TGTGCCAGCAGCACCCCGGGACTAGCGGGGGGGCCCCACTACAATGAGCAGTTCTTC. This gives the protein CASSTPGLAGGPHYNEQFF.

The genes are TRBV30 and TRBJ2-7, with no clear D. V was trimmed by 1 base and J by 1 base, leaving 17 bases between them. Germline-derived CDR1 and CDR2 are GTSNPN and SVGIG (reference sequence). This CDR3 region has 16 residues. The CDR3 sequence: CAWSGTRISGSYEQYF. DNA of the CDR3: TGTGCCTGGAGTGGCACTCGCATTTCCGGGTCCTACGAGCAGTACTTC.

The chain carries TRBV2 and TRBJ2-3; D is possibly TRBD2 (7 bases). The V and J ends lost 0 bases and 5 bases respectively, with 21 bases between them. CDR3 length: 18 amino acids. From germline, CDR1 is SNHLY and CDR2 FYNNEI. The CDR3 loop is CASSEAYQGGGAVDTQYF. CDR3 coding DNA: TGTGCCAGCAGTGAAGCATACCAAGGAGGGGGGGCAGTAGATACGCAGTATTTT.

This clone was counted only a few times. The rearrangement uses TRBV7-9 and TRBJ1-5, with a possible D match to TRBD1 (6 bases). From germline, CDR1 is SEHNR and CDR2 FQNEAQ (reference sequence). The V end was cut by 5 bases, the J end by 5 bases, with 16 bases between. The length of the CDR3 is 15 residues. The chain's CDR3 is CASSLTGSGYQPQHF. The CDR3 DNA reads as TGTGCCAGCAGCCTCACAGGGAGCGGATATCAGCCCCAGCATTTT.

The chain carries TRBV21-1 and TRBJ1-4. TRBV21-1 is classified as a pseudogene. The CDR3 runs 15 residues. CDR3 sequence: CASSKERGMGEKLFF. The DNA of the CDR3 is TGTGCCAGCAGCAAAGAGCGGGGAATGGGTGAAAAACTGTTTTTT.

The V and J genes are TRBV6-1 and TRBJ2-2, with a tentative D call TRBD1 (5 bases). This CDR3 region has 15 residues. Germline V CDR1 and CDR2: MNHNS, SASEGT. V was clipped by 7 bases and J by 4 bases, with 16 bases between them. CDR3: CASNPSQDSTGELFF. The CDR3 nucleotides are TGTGCCAGCAACCCCTCCCAAGACAGCACCGGGGAGCTGTTTTTT.

A word on this clone: Relative to the germline gene, one junction end is altered; a read error may explain this. The chain employs TRBV2 and TRBJ2-7; 9 bases match TRBD1. Germline values: CDR1 SNHLY, CDR2 FYNNEI. The CDR3 sequence is 12 residues long. CDR3: CASTSSRDRELF. CDR3 coding DNA: TGTGCCAGCACATCGTCCCGGGACAGGGAACTCTTC.

This chain connects TRBV5-8 to TRBJ1-2, with TRBD1 matching over 9 bases. Germline V gene data show CDR1 as SGHTS and CDR2 as YDEGEE. The CDR3 spans 16 residues. Losses at the gene ends were 5 bases for V and 4 bases for J; bases not matched to a gene: 12. CDR3 protein: CASSLPGTGTSYGYTF. As DNA, the CDR3 is TGTGCCAGCAGTTTACCGGGGACAGGGACCTCCTATGGCTACACCTTC.

This chain joins TRBV19 and TRBJ1-1; 8 nucleotides match TRBD1. Germline loops: CDR1 LNHDA, CDR2 SQIVND (reference sequence). This CDR3 is 13 amino acids long. Trimming took 6 bases from V and 4 from J; bases not matched to a gene: 4. CDR3: CASRLQGVTEAFF. CDR3 DNA: TGTGCCAGTAGGTTACAGGGGGTCACTGAAGCTTTCTTT. Variable domain in full (rest from reference TRBV19 and TRBJ1-1): DGGITQSPKYLFRKEGQNVTLSCEQNLNHDAMYWYRQDPGQGLRLIYYSQIVNDFQKGDIAEGYSVSREKKESFPLTVTSAQKNPTAFYLCASRLQGVTEAFFGQGTRLTVV.

This clone was counted only a few times. V gene TRBV7-9 combines with J gene TRBJ1-2; D unresolved. This CDR3 comprises 13 residues. Trimming removed 5 bases from V and 8 bases from J, with 15 bases in between. Germline V gives CDR1 SEHNR, CDR2 FQNEAQ (reference sequence). In DNA form, the CDR3 reads TGTGCCAGCAGCCTTGGACCGGGAGGCGGCTACACCTTC. This codes for CASSLGPGGGYTF.

The chain is built from TRBV4-2 and TRBJ1-2; no firm D call. This CDR3 is built from 14 residues. Germline CDR1 and CDR2: LGHNA and YNFKEQ. The ends were cut back, 5 bases at V and 4 bases at J, with 14 bases in the middle. This CDR3 is CASSSEGALYGYTF. The DNA for the CDR3 is TGTGCCAGCAGCAGCGAGGGAGCCCTCTATGGCTACACCTTC.

This clone was observed a few times. This chain joins TRBV19 and TRBJ1-5, with a possible D match to TRBD1 (5 bases). CDR3 length equals 15 residues. The V gene's germline CDR1 is LNHDA and CDR2 SQIVND (reference sequence). Trimming removed 10 bases at V and 0 bases at J, with 16 bases between. The CDR3 protein is CATKPRGGSNQPQHF. The CDR3 bases are TGTGCCACCAAACCCCGGGGGGGTAGCAATCAGCCCCAGCATTTT.

The V gene is TRBV27, the J gene TRBJ1-6; TRBD1 aligns across 7 bases. CDR1 MNHEY and CDR2 SMNVEV come from the germline V gene (reference sequence). CDR3 length: 18 residues. The V gene end was trimmed by 9 bases and the J gene end by 11 bases; junction bases not matched to a gene: 25. This chain's CDR3 is CASTNIQGDTPRLTPLHF. The CDR3 DNA reads TGTGCCAGTACAAACATCCAGGGGGACACCCCCCGGTTGACACCCCTCCACTTT.

To note about this clone: The sample contains more than one DNA sequence encoding this CDR3. The rearrangement uses TRBV27 and TRBJ2-7; 13 bases are shared with TRBD2. The J segment lost 6 bases and the V segment lost 4 bases, leaving 21 bases of the junction unmatched. CDR1 is MNHEY, CDR2 SMNVEV, per germline (reference sequence). CDR3 length: 20 residues. The CDR3 region has the DNA TGTGCCAGCAGTTCCCCCCTCCAGACTAGCGGGGGGCCCTACCCTTTCGAGCAGTACTTC. Protein: CASSSPLQTSGGPYPFEQYF.

The chain has TRBV7-9 and TRBJ1-1; 7 nucleotides agree with TRBD1. The CDR3 is 13 residues long. CDR1 and CDR2 (germline): SEHNR, FQNEAQ (reference sequence). V was pared by 5 bases and J by 2 bases, with 2 bases of the junction left unmatched. The CDR3 DNA reads TGTGCCAGCAGCGGGGACAGCAACACTGAAGCTTTCTTT. Translating it yields CASSGDSNTEAFF.

A few counts support this clone. The J gene is TRBJ1-2, the V gene TRBV19, with D possibly being TRBD1 (6 bases). The germline CDR1 and CDR2 sequences are LNHDA and SQIVND (reference sequence). This CDR3 has 13 residues. CDR3 sequence (DNA): TGTGCGATTTCGCCCAACACAGGGAAGGGCTACACCTTC. Its translation: CAISPNTGKGYTF.

V usage is TRBV7-2 and J usage is TRBJ2-7; TRBD2 agrees at 8 bases. CDR1 and CDR2 from the germline V gene are SGHTA and FQGNSA. The CDR3 extends over 15 amino acids. J lost 2 bases, V lost 1 base, and 4 bases had no gene match. CDR3 nucleotides: TGTGCCAGCAGCTTAGAGGGCGGGGGGACCTACGAGCAGTACTTC. This codes for CASSLEGGGTYEQYF.

The rearrangement joins TRBV4-1 to TRBJ2-2; 11 nucleotides align to TRBD1. The CDR3 has 19 amino acids. J was trimmed by 3 bases and V by 4 bases; bases with no gene match: 13. Germline CDR1 is MGHRA and CDR2 is YSYEKL. In DNA, the CDR3 is TGCGCCAGCAGCCTTACCCTTCTCAGGACAGGGGGCGACACCGGGGAGCTGTTTTTT. This sequence encodes CASSLTLLRTGGDTGELFF.

This clone was counted between two and nine times. The chain recombines TRBV2 with TRBJ2-7, with D perhaps matching TRBD1 (6 bases). Germline-derived CDR1 and CDR2 are SNHLY and FYNNEI. This CDR3 has 14 amino acids. Trimming removed 10 bases at V and 0 bases at J, with 16 bases between. The CDR3 DNA reads as TGTGCCACCAAAGACAGGCCGAGCTCCTACGAGCAGTACTTC. It translates to CATKDRPSSYEQYF.

In its sample, this clone was seen a few times. The genes are TRBV28 and TRBJ2-7, with 7 bases matching TRBD1. CDR1 is MDHEN and CDR2 is SYDVKM in the germline V gene. The V gene end was trimmed by 2 bases and the J gene end by 0 bases; junction bases not matched to a gene: 4. The CDR3 spans 15 residues. The CDR3 bases are TGTGCCAGCAGTTTAGACAGGGTCCTCTCCTACGAGCAGTACTTC. It is translated as CASSLDRVLSYEQYF.

This clone appeared a few times. The V and J genes are TRBV5-4 and TRBJ2-7, with TRBD2 as a possible D gene (6 bases). CDR1 and CDR2 (germline): SGHNT, YYREEE (reference sequence). This CDR3 has 15 residues. V gave up 4 bases and J gave up 2 bases, with 16 bases separating them. CDR3 region: CASSQERDWTYEQYF. CDR3 coding DNA: TGTGCCAGCAGCCAAGAAAGGGACTGGACCTACGAGCAGTACTTC.

V is TRBV27 and J is TRBJ2-7; TRBD1 is a possible D gene (5 bases). The CDR3 sequence is 14 residues long. V lost 1 base, J lost 5 bases, and 12 bases lay in between. CDR1 is MNHEY, CDR2 SMNVEV, per germline (reference sequence). CDR3 DNA sequence: TGTGCCAGCAGTTTATTTCAGGGCGTCCACGAGCAGTACTTC. Amino acid sequence: CASSLFQGVHEQYF.